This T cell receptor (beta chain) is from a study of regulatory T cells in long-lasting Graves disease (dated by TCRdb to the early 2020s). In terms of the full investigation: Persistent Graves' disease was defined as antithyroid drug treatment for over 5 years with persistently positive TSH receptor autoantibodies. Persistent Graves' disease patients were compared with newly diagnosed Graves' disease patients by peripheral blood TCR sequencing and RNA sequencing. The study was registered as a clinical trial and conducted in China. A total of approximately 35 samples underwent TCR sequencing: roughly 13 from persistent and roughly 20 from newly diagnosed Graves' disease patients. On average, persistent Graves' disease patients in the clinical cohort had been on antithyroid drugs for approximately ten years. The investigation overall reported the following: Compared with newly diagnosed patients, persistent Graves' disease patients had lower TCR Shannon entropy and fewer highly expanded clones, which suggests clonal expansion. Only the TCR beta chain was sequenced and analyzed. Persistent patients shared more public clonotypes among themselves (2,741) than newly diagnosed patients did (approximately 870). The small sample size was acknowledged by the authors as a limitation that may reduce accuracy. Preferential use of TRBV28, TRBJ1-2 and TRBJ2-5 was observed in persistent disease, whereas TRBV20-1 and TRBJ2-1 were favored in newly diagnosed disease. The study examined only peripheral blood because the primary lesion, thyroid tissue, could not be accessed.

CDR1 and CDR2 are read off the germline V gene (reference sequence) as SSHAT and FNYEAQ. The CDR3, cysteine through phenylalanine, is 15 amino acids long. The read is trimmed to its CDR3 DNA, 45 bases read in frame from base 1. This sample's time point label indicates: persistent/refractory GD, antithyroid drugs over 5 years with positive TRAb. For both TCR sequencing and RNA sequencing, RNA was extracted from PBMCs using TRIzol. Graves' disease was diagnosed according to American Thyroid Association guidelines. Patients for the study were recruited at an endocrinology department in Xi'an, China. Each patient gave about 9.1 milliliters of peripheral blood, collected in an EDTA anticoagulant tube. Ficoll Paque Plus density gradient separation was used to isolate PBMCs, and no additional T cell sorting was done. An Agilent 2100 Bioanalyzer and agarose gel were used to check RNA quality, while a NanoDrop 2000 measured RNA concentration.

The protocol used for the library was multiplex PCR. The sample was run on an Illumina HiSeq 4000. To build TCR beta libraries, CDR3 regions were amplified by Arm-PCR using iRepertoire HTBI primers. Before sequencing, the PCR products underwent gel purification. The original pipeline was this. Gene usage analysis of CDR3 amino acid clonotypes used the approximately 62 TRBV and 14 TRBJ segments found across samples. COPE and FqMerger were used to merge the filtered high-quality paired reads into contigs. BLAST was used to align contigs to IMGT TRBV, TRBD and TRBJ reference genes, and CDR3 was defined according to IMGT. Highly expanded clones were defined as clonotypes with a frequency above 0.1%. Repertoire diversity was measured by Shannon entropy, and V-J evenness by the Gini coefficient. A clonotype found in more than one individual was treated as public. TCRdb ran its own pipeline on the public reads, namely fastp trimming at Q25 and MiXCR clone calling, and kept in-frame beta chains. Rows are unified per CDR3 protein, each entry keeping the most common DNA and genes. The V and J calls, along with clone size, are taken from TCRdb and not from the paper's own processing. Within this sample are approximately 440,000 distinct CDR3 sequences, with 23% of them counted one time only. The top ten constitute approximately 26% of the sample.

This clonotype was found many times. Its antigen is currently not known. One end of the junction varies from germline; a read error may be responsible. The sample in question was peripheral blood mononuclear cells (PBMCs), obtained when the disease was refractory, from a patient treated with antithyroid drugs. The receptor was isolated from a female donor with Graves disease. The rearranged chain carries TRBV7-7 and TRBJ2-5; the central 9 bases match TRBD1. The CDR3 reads CASSLGDRVQETQYF. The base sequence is TGTGCTAGCAGCCTGGGGGACAGGGTACAAGAGACCCAGTACTTC.